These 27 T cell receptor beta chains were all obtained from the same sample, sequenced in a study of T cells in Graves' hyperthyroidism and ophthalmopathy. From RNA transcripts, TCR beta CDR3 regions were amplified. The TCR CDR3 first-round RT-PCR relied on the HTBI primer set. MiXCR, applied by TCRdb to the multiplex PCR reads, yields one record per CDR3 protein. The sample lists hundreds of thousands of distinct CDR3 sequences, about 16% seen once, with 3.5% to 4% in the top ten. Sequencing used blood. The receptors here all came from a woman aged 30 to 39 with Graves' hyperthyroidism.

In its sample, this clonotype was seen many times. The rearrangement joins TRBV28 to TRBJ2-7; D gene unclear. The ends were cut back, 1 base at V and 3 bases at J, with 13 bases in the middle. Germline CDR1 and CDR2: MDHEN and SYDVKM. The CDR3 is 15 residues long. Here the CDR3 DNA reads TGTGCCAGCAGTTTATCGGTCAATCTCCTCTACGAGCAGTACTTC. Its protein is CASSLSVNLLYEQYF. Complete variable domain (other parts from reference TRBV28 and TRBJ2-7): DVKVTQSSRYLVKRTGEKVFLECVQDMDHENMFWYRQDPGLGLRLIYFSYDVKMKEKGDIPEGYSVSREKKERFSLILESASTNQTSMYLCASSLSVNLLYEQYFGPGTRLTVT.

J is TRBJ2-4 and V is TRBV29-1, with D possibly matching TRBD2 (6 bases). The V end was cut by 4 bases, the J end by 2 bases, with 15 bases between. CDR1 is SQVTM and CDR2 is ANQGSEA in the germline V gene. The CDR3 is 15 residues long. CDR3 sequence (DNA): TGCAGCGTTGCCGGGGGACGAGGAACCAAAAACATTCAGTACTTC. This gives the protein CSVAGGRGTKNIQYF.

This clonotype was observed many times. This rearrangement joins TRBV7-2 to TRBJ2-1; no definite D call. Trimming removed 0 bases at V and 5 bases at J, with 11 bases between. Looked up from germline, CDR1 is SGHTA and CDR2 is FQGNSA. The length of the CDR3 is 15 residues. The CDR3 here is CASSLAGGHHNEQFF. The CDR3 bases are TGTGCCAGCAGCTTAGCAGGCGGCCACCACAATGAGCAGTTCTTC. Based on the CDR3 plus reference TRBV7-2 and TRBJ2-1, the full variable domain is GAGVSQSPSNKVTEKGKDVELRCDPISGHTALYWYRQSLGQGLEFLIYFQGNSAPDKSGLPSDRFSAERTGGSVSTLTIQRTQQEDSAVYLCASSLAGGHHNEQFFGPGTRLTVL.

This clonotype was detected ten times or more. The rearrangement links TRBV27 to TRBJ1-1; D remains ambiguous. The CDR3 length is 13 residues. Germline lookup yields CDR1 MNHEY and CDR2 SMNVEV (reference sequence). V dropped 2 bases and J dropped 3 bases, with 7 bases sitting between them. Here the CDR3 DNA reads TGTGCCAGCAGTTTACCCCCCTACACTGAAGCTTTCTTT. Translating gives CASSLPPYTEAFF.

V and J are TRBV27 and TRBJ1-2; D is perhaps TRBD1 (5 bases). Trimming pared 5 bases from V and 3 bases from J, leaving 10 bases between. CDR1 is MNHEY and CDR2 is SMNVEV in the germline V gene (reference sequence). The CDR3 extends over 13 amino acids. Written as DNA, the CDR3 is TGTGCCAGCAGTGGGGACGCCCACTATGGCTACACCTTC. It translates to CASSGDAHYGYTF.

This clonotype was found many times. The CDR3 bases are TGTGCCAGCAGCTTGGGGCTTCCTTACCTAAACTATGGCTACACCTTC. Translating gives CASSLGLPYLNYGYTF. The rearrangement links TRBV7-8 to TRBJ1-2, with a possible D match to TRBD1 (5 bases). Trimming left V 3 bases short and J 2 bases short, with 16 bases between. Germline loops: CDR1 SGHVS, CDR2 FQNEAQ. The CDR3 loop spans 16 amino acids.

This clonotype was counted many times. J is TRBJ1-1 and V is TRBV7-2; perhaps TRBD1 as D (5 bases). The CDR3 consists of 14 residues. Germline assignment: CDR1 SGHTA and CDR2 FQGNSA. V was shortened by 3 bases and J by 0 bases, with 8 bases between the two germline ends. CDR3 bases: TGTGCCAGCAGCTTCCGACAGATGAACACTGAAGCTTTCTTT. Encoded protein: CASSFRQMNTEAFF.

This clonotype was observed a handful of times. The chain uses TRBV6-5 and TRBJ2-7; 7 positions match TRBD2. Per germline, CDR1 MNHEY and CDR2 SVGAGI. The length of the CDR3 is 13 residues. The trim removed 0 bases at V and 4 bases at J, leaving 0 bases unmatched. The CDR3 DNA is TGTGCCAGCAGTTACTCGCGGGAGTACGAGCAGTACTTC. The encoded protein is CASSYSREYEQYF.

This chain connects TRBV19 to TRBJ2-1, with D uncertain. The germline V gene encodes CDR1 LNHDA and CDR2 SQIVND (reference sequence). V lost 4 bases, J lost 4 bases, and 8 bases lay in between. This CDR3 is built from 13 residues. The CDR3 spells CASSKLIYNEQFF. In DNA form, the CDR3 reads TGTGCCAGTAGTAAACTCATATACAATGAGCAGTTCTTC. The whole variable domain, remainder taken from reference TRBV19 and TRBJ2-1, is DGGITQSPKYLFRKEGQNVTLSCEQNLNHDAMYWYRQDPGQGLRLIYYSQIVNDFQKGDIAEGYSVSREKKESFPLTVTSAQKNPTAFYLCASSKLIYNEQFFGPGTRLTVL.

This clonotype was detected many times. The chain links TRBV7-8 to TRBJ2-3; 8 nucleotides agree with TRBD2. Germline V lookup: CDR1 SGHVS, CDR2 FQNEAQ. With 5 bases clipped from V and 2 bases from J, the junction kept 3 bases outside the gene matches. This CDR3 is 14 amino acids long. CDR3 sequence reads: CASSAGGPTDTQYF. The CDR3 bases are TGTGCCAGCAGCGCGGGAGGCCCCACAGATACGCAGTATTTT.

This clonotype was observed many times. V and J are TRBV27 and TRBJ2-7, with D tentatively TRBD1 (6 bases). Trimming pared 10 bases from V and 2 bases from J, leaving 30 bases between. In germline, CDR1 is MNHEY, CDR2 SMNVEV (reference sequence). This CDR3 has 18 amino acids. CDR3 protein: CATVFGYLRQDNPYEQYF. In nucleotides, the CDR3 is TGTGCCACGGTATTTGGGTATCTGAGACAGGACAACCCCTACGAGCAGTACTTC.

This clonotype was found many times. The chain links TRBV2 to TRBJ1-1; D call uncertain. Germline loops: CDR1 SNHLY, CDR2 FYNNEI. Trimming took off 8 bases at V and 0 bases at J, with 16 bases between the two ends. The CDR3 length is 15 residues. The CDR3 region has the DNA TGTGCCAGCGAAAGAGACCCGAGCGTGAACACTGAAGCTTTCTTT. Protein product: CASERDPSVNTEAFF.

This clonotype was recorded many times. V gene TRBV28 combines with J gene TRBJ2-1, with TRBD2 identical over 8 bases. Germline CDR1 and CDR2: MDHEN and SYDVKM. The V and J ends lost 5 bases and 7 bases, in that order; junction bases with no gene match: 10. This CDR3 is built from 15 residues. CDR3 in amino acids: CASSPRGSGTNEQFF. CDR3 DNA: TGTGCCAGCAGTCCCCGGGGTAGCGGGACGAATGAGCAGTTCTTC. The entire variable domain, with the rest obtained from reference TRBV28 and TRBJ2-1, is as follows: DVKVTQSSRYLVKRTGEKVFLECVQDMDHENMFWYRQDPGLGLRLIYFSYDVKMKEKGDIPEGYSVSREKKERFSLILESASTNQTSMYLCASSPRGSGTNEQFFGPGTRLTVL.

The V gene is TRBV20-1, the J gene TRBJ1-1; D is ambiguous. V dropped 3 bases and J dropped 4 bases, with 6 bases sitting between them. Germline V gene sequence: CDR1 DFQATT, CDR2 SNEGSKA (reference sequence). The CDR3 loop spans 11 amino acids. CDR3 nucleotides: TGCAGTGCTAGCGGGAGCACTGAAGCTTTCTTT. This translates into CSASGSTEAFF.

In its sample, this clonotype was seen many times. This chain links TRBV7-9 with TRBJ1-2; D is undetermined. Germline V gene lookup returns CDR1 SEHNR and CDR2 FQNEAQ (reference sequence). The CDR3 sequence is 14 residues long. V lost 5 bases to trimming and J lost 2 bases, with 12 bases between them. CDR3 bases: TGTGCCAGCAGCCCCCGGGTCGAGAACTATGGCTACACCTTC. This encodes CASSPRVENYGYTF.

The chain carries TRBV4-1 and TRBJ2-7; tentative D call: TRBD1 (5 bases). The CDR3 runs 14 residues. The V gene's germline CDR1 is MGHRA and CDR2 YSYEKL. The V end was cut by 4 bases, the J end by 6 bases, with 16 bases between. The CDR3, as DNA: TGCGCCAGCAGCCGCAGGGCAGGGCCCTTCGAGCAGTACTTC. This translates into CASSRRAGPFEQYF.

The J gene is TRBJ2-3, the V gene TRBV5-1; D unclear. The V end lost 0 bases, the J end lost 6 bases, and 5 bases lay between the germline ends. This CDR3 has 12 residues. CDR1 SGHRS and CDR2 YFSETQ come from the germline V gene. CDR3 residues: CASSLGWDTQYF. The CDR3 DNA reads TGCGCCAGCAGCTTGGGGTGGGATACGCAGTATTTT.

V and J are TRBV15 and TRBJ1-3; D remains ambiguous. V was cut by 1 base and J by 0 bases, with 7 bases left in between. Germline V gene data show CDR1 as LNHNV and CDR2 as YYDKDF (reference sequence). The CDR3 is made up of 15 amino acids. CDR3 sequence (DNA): TGTGCCACCAGCAGAGCGCAGGCCTCTGGAAACACCATATATTTT. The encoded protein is CATSRAQASGNTIYF.

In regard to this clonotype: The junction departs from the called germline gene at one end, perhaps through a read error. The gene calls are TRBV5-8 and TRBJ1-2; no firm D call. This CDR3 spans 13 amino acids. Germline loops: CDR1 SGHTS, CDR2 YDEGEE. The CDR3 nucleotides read TGTGCCAACAGCTTGAGAGGGCTCTATGGCTACACCTTC. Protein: CANSLRGLYGYTF.

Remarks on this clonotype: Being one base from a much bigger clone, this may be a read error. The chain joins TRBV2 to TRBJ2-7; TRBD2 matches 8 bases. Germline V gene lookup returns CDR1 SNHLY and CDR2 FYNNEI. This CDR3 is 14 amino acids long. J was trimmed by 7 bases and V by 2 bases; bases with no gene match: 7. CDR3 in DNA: TGTGCCAGCAGTGAAACCGAGGCGGGAGGAGAGCAGTACTTC. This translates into CASSETEAGGEQYF. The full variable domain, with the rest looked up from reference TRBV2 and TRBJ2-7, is EPEVTQTPSHQVTQMGQEVILRCVPISNHLYFYWYRQILGQKVEFLVSFYNNEISEKSEIFDDQFSVERPDGSNFTLKIRSTKLEDSAMYFCASSETEAGGEQYFGPGTRLTVT.

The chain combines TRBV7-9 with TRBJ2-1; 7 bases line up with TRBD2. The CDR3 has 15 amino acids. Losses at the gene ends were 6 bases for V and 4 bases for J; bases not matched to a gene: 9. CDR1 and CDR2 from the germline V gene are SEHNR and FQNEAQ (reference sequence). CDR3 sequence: CASRAGIAGYNEQFF. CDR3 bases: TGTGCCAGCAGGGCGGGGATAGCGGGTTACAATGAGCAGTTCTTC.

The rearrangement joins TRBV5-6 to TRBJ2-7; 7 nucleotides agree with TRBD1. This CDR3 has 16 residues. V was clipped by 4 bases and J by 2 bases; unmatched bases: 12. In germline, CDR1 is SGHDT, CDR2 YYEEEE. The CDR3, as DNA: TGTGCCAGCAGCCCCCGGGGTGGGACAGACACCTACGAGCAGTACTTC. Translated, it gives CASSPRGGTDTYEQYF.

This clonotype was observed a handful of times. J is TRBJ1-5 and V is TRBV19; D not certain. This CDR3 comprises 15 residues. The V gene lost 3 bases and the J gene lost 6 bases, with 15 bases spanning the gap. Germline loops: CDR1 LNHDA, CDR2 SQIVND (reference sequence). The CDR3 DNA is TGTGCCAGTAGTATTGGGATCGGTATAATTCAGCCCCAGCATTTT. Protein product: CASSIGIGIIQPQHF.

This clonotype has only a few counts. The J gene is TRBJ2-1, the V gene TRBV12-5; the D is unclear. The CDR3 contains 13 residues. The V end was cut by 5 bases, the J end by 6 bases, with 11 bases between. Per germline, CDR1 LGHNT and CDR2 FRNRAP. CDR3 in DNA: TGTGCTAGTGGTCGAATGTCGGTCAATGAGCAGTTCTTC. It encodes CASGRMSVNEQFF.

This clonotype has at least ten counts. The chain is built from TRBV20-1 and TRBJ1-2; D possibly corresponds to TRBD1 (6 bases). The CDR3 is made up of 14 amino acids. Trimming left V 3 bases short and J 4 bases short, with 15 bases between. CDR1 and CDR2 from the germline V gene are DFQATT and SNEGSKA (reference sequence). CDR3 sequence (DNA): TGCAGTGCTAGGCACAGGGCGTCGATCTATGGCTACACCTTC. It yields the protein CSARHRASIYGYTF.

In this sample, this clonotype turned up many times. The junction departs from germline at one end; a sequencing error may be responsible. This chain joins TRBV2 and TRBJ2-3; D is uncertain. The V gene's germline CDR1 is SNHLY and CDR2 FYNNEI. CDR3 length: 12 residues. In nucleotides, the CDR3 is TGTGCCAGCAGGGAAGACACAGATACGCAGTATTTT. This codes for CASREDTDTQYF.

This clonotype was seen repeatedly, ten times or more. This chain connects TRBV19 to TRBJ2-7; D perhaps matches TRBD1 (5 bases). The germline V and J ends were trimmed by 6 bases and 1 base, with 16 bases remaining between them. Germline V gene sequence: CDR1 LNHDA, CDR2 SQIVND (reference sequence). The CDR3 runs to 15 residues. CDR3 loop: CASSLRDKGSYEQYF. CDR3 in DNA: TGTGCCAGTAGCCTCAGGGATAAGGGGTCCTACGAGCAGTACTTC. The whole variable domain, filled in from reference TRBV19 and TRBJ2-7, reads DGGITQSPKYLFRKEGQNVTLSCEQNLNHDAMYWYRQDPGQGLRLIYYSQIVNDFQKGDIAEGYSVSREKKESFPLTVTSAQKNPTAFYLCASSLRDKGSYEQYFGPGTRLTVT.